These 21 T cell receptor beta chains originate from one sample sequenced in a study of blood T cell repertoires in COVID-19 (dated by TCRdb to the early 2020s). Receptor libraries were prepared by the immunoSEQ multiplex PCR assay. Sourced from immuneACCESS, this table was stored by TCRdb with only in-frame sequences that have V and J called. A share of the clones is absent; for the studies checked, an unresolved V gene accounts for under half, and the remainder has no known explanation. The sample yields a few hundred thousand clones; about 88% were counted once. Approximately 8.3% of the sample is taken by the ten largest. What was sequenced was PBMCs or T cells enriched from blood (not recorded which). These receptors originate from a woman aged 60 to 75 who had recovered from COVID-19.

V is TRBV12-3 or TRBV12-4 and J is TRBJ1-1; D perhaps matches TRBD1 (6 bases). V was clipped by 6 bases and J by 11 bases, with 16 bases between them. CDR3 length: 12 amino acids. The DNA of the CDR3 is TGTGCCAGCAGGACCCCCACAGGGCATGCTTTCTTT. Translating it yields CASRTPTGHAFF.

This sequence joins TRBV5-6 and TRBJ1-6; the match to TRBD1 covers 11 bases. V was pared by 1 base and J by 7 bases, with 4 bases of the junction left unmatched. CDR1 SGHDT and CDR2 YYEEEE come from the germline V gene. The CDR3 contains 16 residues. The CDR3 is CASSLRDRGSNSPLHF. In nucleotides, the CDR3 is TGTGCCAGCAGCTTGCGGGACAGGGGGTCGAATTCACCCCTCCACTTT.

The chain is built from TRBV9 and TRBJ1-3; D is uncertain. The CDR3 has 13 residues. V lost 4 bases and J lost 4, with 9 bases in between. Germline V gene sequence: CDR1 SGDLS, CDR2 YYNGEE. The DNA of the CDR3 is TGTGCCAGCAGCTTACTACCGGGAAACACCATATATTTT. This sequence encodes CASSLLPGNTIYF.

The rearrangement links TRBV2 to TRBJ1-5, with TRBD1 identical over 7 bases. Per germline, CDR1 SNHLY and CDR2 FYNNEI. V trimming: 4 bases; J trimming: 2 bases; junction bases outside the gene matches: 8. The CDR3 is 16 residues long. CDR3 in amino acids: CASSAGGGTRNQPQHF. The CDR3 coding sequence is TGTGCCAGCAGTGCAGGGGGTGGCACGCGCAATCAGCCCCAGCATTTT.

The chain carries TRBV5-8 and TRBJ2-2, with D tentatively TRBD2 (6 bases). The CDR3 consists of 15 residues. The germline CDR1 and CDR2 sequences are SGHTS and YDEGEE. Trimming cost V 0 bases and J 5 bases, with 11 bases left between them. Here the CDR3 reads CASSLVWAGTGELFF. DNA for the CDR3: TGTGCCAGCAGCTTGGTTTGGGCGGGGACCGGGGAGCTGTTTTTT. Drawing the rest from reference TRBV5-8 and TRBJ2-2, the complete variable domain is EAGVTQSPTHLIKTRGQQATLRCSPISGHTSVYWYQQALGLGLQFLLWYDEGEERNRGNFPPRFSGRQFPNYSSELNVNALELEDSALYLCASSLVWAGTGELFFGEGSRLTVL.

This CDR3 reads CASSKAGKRSSDEQYV. Here the CDR3 DNA reads TGTGCCAGTAGTAAGGCAGGGAAGAGGTCTTCGGACGAGCAGTACGTC. This chain connects TRBV19 to TRBJ2-7, with D possibly TRBD1 on 5 matching bases. Germline loops: CDR1 LNHDA, CDR2 SQIVND (reference sequence). This CDR3 region has 16 residues. Trimming removed 4 bases from V and 5 bases from J, with 21 bases in between.

The chain employs TRBV6-1 and TRBJ2-5; 10 positions agree with TRBD1. Trimming cost V 6 bases and J 3 bases; bases outside gene matches: 4. This CDR3 region has 14 residues. Germline loops: CDR1 MNHNS, CDR2 SASEGT. In nucleotides, the CDR3 is TGTGCCAGCAGACGACAGGGGGCGAAAGAGACCCAGTACTTC. This gives the protein CASRRQGAKETQYF.

The chain carries TRBV7-6 and TRBJ2-7; maybe TRBD1 (5 bases). V was cut by 0 bases and J by 0 bases, with 15 bases left in between. Germline loops: CDR1 SGHVS, CDR2 FNYEAQ. The CDR3 covers 17 residues. CDR3 coding DNA: TGTGCCAGCAGCTTAGCAGGGGTACTCTCATCCTCCTACGAGCAGTACTTC. Residues: CASSLAGVLSSSYEQYF.

This chain connects TRBV7-2 to TRBJ2-2; the match to TRBD2 covers 8 bases. V shed 7 bases and J 1 base; nucleotides not matched to a gene: 8. The CDR3 has 16 residues. CDR1 is SGHTA, CDR2 FQGNSA, per germline. The CDR3 nucleotides are TGTGCCAGCATCCCCGCGGGGGGACGGAACACCGGGGAGCTGTTTTTT. Its protein product is CASIPAGGRNTGELFF.

The V gene is TRBV7-2, the J gene TRBJ2-1; TRBD2 might be the D (6 bases). The CDR3 extends over 16 amino acids. Germline lookup yields CDR1 SGHTA and CDR2 FQGNSA. Deletions cut 2 bases from V and 8 bases from J, with 19 bases between. The CDR3 coding sequence is TGTGCCAGCAGCTTACAACGACTAGGACCCTCCGATGAGCAGTTCTTC. Translation: CASSLQRLGPSDEQFF.

The J gene is TRBJ2-3, the V gene TRBV6-2 or TRBV6-3; 8 nucleotides agree with TRBD2. CDR1 is MNHEY and CDR2 is SVGEGT in the germline V gene. The CDR3 length is 16 residues. V lost 2 bases to trimming and J lost 2 bases; unmatched junction nucleotides: 6. The CDR3 DNA sequence: TGTGCCAGCAGTTACCCTAGCGGGCCTTACACAGATACGCAGTATTTT. Its protein product is CASSYPSGPYTDTQYF.

The J gene is TRBJ1-2, the V gene TRBV4-1; D is unresolved. V dropped 1 base and J dropped 7 bases, with 13 bases sitting between them. In germline, CDR1 is MGHRA, CDR2 YSYEKL. This CDR3 has 14 amino acids. CDR3 amino acids: CASSQAGGSGGYTF. CDR3 DNA sequence: TGCGCCAGCAGCCAAGCGGGAGGAAGCGGTGGCTACACCTTC.

This clone was seen ten or more times. This chain uses TRBV6-5 with TRBJ1-6; D is ambiguous. The ends were cut back, 1 base at V and 5 bases at J, with 12 bases in the middle. CDR1 is MNHEY, CDR2 SVGAGI, per germline. CDR3 length: 16 amino acids. The CDR3 loop reads CASSYLGGQNNSPLHF. In DNA, the CDR3 is TGTGCCAGCAGTTACTTAGGAGGGCAAAATAATTCACCCCTCCACTTT.

A remark on this clone: This CDR3 is missing its conserved last phenylalanine or tryptophan, likely due to a read error. No DNA is shown, since the ends of the CDR3 on it are uncertain; the CDR3 is the one TCRdb lists. The chain employs TRBV21-1 and TRBJ1-1; the table's D call TRBD1 went unverified against the DNA. TRBV21-1 is a pseudogene. The CDR3 extends over 11 residues, inclusive of both ends. The CDR3 reads CASKTRYGQVV.

The V call is TRBV2, the J call TRBJ2-7; D is unresolved. The CDR3 is 14 residues long. Trimming took off 3 bases at V and 2 bases at J, with 11 bases between the two ends. Germline V lookup: CDR1 SNHLY, CDR2 FYNNEI. CDR3 DNA sequence: TGTGCCAGCAGTGAGTCGCAGGATACCTACGAGCAGTACTTC. Protein: CASSESQDTYEQYF. Full variable domain (missing parts from reference TRBV2 and TRBJ2-7): EPEVTQTPSHQVTQMGQEVILRCVPISNHLYFYWYRQILGQKVEFLVSFYNNEISEKSEIFDDQFSVERPDGSNFTLKIRSTKLEDSAMYFCASSESQDTYEQYFGPGTRLTVT.

V is TRBV4-1 and J is TRBJ2-7, with 7 bases that match TRBD1. In germline, CDR1 is MGHRA, CDR2 YSYEKL. CDR3 length: 14 residues. The V gene end was trimmed by 3 bases and the J gene end by 3 bases; junction bases not matched to a gene: 5. The CDR3 protein is CASSQRDSNYEQYF. CDR3 bases: TGCGCCAGCAGCCAGAGGGACAGCAACTACGAGCAGTACTTC.

This CDR3 is CASSQGTASNQPQHF. CDR3 coding DNA: TGCGCCAGCAGCCAAGGGACAGCTAGCAATCAGCCCCAGCATTTT. The chain uses TRBV4-1 and TRBJ1-5, with D perhaps TRBD1 (6 bases). CDR1 is MGHRA, CDR2 YSYEKL, per germline. Trimming removed 1 base from V and 0 bases from J, with 7 bases in between. The CDR3 extends over 15 amino acids.

The J gene is TRBJ1-4, the V gene TRBV6-5, with 8 bases matching TRBD1. Trimming at V came to 0 bases and at J to 6 bases, leaving 3 bases not matched to a gene. CDR1 is MNHEY, CDR2 SVGAGI, per germline. This CDR3 has 15 amino acids. CDR3 sequence: CASSYSPGGDEKLFF. The CDR3 bases are TGTGCCAGCAGTTACTCCCCAGGGGGCGATGAAAAACTGTTTTTT.

V and J are TRBV19 and TRBJ1-3; D uncertain. CDR1 and CDR2 (germline): LNHDA, SQIVND (reference sequence). V was trimmed by 3 bases and J by 0 bases, leaving 12 bases between them. The CDR3 has 16 amino acids. The CDR3 region is CASSISYGGSGNTIYF. The CDR3 bases are TGTGCCAGTAGTATCTCATACGGCGGCTCTGGAAACACCATATATTTT. Supplemented by reference TRBV19 and TRBJ1-3, the full variable domain reads DGGITQSPKYLFRKEGQNVTLSCEQNLNHDAMYWYRQDPGQGLRLIYYSQIVNDFQKGDIAEGYSVSREKKESFPLTVTSAQKNPTAFYLCASSISYGGSGNTIYFGEGSWLTVV.

CDR3 in DNA: TGCGCCAGCAGTGCCGGGACAGGGGGACCAGATACGCAGTATTTT. Translation: CASSAGTGGPDTQYF. This chain uses TRBV10-2 with TRBJ2-3, with 11 bases fitting TRBD1. The CDR3 loop spans 15 amino acids. Germline V gene lookup returns CDR1 WSHSY and CDR2 SAAADI. With 4 bases clipped from V and 4 bases from J, the junction kept 4 bases outside the gene matches.

CDR3 sequence reads: CASSLRTGTNTGELFF. DNA for the CDR3: TGTGCCAGCAGCTTGCGGACAGGGACAAACACCGGGGAGCTGTTTTTT. The chain joins TRBV7-8 to TRBJ2-2; 8 bases map to TRBD1. Trimming removed 3 bases from V and 2 bases from J; junction bases left unmatched: 5. The CDR3 runs to 16 residues. CDR1 is SGHVS and CDR2 is FQNEAQ in the germline V gene.